This T cell receptor beta chain was observed in a study of metastatic and nonmetastatic thyroid tumors. On the study more broadly: Repertoires from malignant and benign thyroid patients were compared across blood and tumor or nodule tissue. Study results and caveats: Reportedly, malignant thyroid tumors had significantly higher TCR beta diversity than benign nodules, in blood and tumor.

Original methodology: CDR3 was compared across clinicopathological groups, and the resulting differences were used to build a distant-metastasis classifier for papillary thyroid cancer. MiXCR was used by TCRdb to re-call the PCR reads. TCRdb, not the authors, supplied the V and J calls. This table holds roughly 98,000 clones, about 16% found once. Thyroid surgery was preceded by no treatment in any patient. With respect to this clone: What it recognizes is unknown. Since a much larger clone is just one base distant, this may be a read error.

The sequence derives from a female donor with papillary thyroid cancer or a benign thyroid nodule (not recorded which). Some clones in this sample may be carry-over from other donors' samples. The sample was blood.

For the CDR3, the DNA is TGTGCCAGCAACTTGGGAGGGGACAATGAGCAGTTCTTC. Protein: CASNLGGDNEQFF. The chain employs TRBV5-6 and TRBJ2-1, with 7 bases identical to TRBD2. The CDR3 is 13 residues long. Germline values: CDR1 SGHDT, CDR2 YYEEEE.